This TCR beta chain was sequenced in a study of Graves' ophthalmopathy and Graves' hyperthyroidism. Unmatched junction bases numbered 5, after V lost 4 bases and J lost 5 bases. This CDR3 has 15 residues. Germline V gives CDR1 SEHNR, CDR2 FQNEAQ (reference sequence). Moderate-to-severe activity, CAS ≥3, NOSPECS ≥4 and duration under 3 months were recorded for donors with ophthalmopathy. RNA transcripts yielded amplified TCR beta CDR3 regions. HTBI primers served in a first-round RT-PCR, which a second-round multiplex PCR followed. TCRdb used MiXCR to reprocess the multiplex PCR reads, holding one entry per CDR3 protein. The sample yields 200,000 to 250,000 distinct CDR3 sequences, roughly a fifth seen once. Ten or more counts support this clonotype.

The source is a woman aged 45-59 years with Graves' ophthalmopathy. The sequencing sample was made of peripheral blood. The genes are TRBV7-9 and TRBJ2-5; 12 bases match TRBD1. The CDR3 here is CASSSGTGGWETQYF. Written as DNA, the CDR3 is TGTGCCAGCAGCTCCGGGACAGGGGGCTGGGAGACCCAGTACTTC.